This TCR beta chain was sequenced for a study of T cell changes during pregnancy in multiple sclerosis. Germline CDR1 SEHNR, CDR2 FQNEAQ (reference sequence). With V trimmed by 5 bases and J by 4 bases, 10 bases remained unmatched. CDR3 length equals 19 residues. Clones were sequenced by immunoSEQ multiplex PCR, and TCRdb holds only the in-frame ones, with some missing. Of tens of thousands of clones in the sample, approximately 92% were seen once. V and J are TRBV7-9 and TRBJ2-6; TRBD2 agrees at 14 bases. Material: peripheral blood, obtained in the second trimester of pregnancy. This clonotype was obtained from a female donor in good health, enrolled as a control in a pregnancy study. The chain's CDR3 is CASSPRLAGGPGGANVLTF. In DNA, the CDR3 is TGTGCCAGCAGCCCTAGACTAGCGGGAGGGCCGGGCGGGGCCAACGTCCTGACTTTC.